This TCR beta chain was sequenced during a study of blood T cell repertoires in COVID-19. Study-level information: Whether acute or convalescent, the COVID-19 samples came from the United States, Italy and Spain.

In the authors' workflow: Amplifying reference gene primers gave estimates of nucleated cell counts. Sequenced by immunoSEQ multiplex PCR; TCRdb stores in-frame clones only, minus some. V and J calls and clone size are copied from that table; D and trimming were computed from the DNA. The table includes 30,000 to 35,000 clones, 60% to 80% detected once. The CDR3 totals 16 residues. J was trimmed by 5 bases and V by 0 bases; bases with no gene match: 10. Germline assignment: CDR1 GTSNPN and CDR2 SVGIG (reference sequence). This chain connects TRBV30 to TRBJ2-3, with 8 bases that match TRBD2. This receptor was obtained from a human donor in a cohort sampled during active COVID-19. Specimen: peripheral blood. The CDR3 loop is CAWSVGLAVRRDTQYF. The CDR3 nucleotides read TGTGCCTGGAGTGTAGGACTAGCAGTTCGAAGAGATACGCAGTATTTT.